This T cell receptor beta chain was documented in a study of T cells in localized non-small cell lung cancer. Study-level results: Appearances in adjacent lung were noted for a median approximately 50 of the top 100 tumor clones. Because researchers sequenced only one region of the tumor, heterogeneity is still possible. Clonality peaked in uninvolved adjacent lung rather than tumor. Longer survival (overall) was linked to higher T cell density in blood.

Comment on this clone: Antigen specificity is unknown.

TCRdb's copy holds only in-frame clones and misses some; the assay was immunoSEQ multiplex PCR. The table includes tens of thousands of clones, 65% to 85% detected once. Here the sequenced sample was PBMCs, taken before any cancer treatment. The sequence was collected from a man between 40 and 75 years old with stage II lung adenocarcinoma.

The CDR3 region is CASSDRLADTQYF. Written as DNA, the CDR3 is TGTGCCAGCAGTGACAGGCTCGCAGATACGCAGTATTTT. V and J are TRBV6-1 and TRBJ2-3; D is unclear. Germline loops: CDR1 MNHNS, CDR2 SASEGT. V gave up 3 bases and J gave up 4 bases, with 8 bases separating them. The CDR3 is 13 amino acids.